This T cell receptor beta chain was documented in a study of Graves' ophthalmopathy and Graves' hyperthyroidism. Study as a whole: Peripheral blood sampling occurred at initial diagnosis, before any treatment.

General study results and limits: Discrimination between ophthalmopathy and stable hyperthyroidism by a 13-signature model showed about 85% sensitivity and about 80% specificity. Blood shared most expanded thyroid clonotypes above 0.001 frequency.

V lost 5 bases and J 6 bases, leaving 14 bases between the germline ends. This CDR3 has 13 amino acids. Scientists amplified the TCR beta CDR3 regions from RNA transcripts. The authors performed first-round RT-PCR with HTBI primers and then a second-round multiplex PCR. MiXCR, run by TCRdb on the multiplex PCR reads, gives a single entry per CDR3 protein. This sample has about 740,000 distinct CDR3 sequences, with 40% found just once. This clonotype turned up a few times. The antigen remains unidentified. This chain uses TRBV12-3 or TRBV12-4 with TRBJ2-7, with D perhaps TRBD2 (6 bases). The sample taken for sequencing was peripheral blood. The receptor's source is an adult man with Graves' ophthalmopathy. The CDR3 loop reads CASSRREEGEQYF. The CDR3 nucleotides read TGTGCCAGCAGTCGTAGGGAGGAAGGCGAGCAGTACTTC.